This T cell receptor (beta chain) originates from a study of T cells in Graves' hyperthyroidism and ophthalmopathy. Study results and caveats: It was a median about 7.1 months before onset that the model predicted ophthalmopathy.

Disease duration was under 3 months in the ophthalmopathy patients, who also had a Clinical Activity Score of at least 3 and a NOSPECS grade of at least 4. Thyroid ultrasound and orbital computed tomography, with clinical symptoms and serum thyroxine and TRAb, informed diagnoses. This CDR3 has 13 amino acids. Germline V gives CDR1 LGHDT, CDR2 YNNKEL (reference sequence). Trimming took 0 bases from V and 4 from J, leaving 4 bases between them. This clonotype was detected many times. The antigen is undetermined. What was amplified from RNA transcripts were TCR beta CDR3 regions. RT-PCR in the first round (using the HTBI primer set) targeted the TCR CDR3. TCRdb re-analysed the multiplex PCR reads in MiXCR, keeping a single row per CDR3 protein. The data contain hundreds of thousands of distinct CDR3 sequences, roughly 14% of them singletons.

The receptor comes from a man aged 18 to 30 with Graves' ophthalmopathy. The source material was blood. V gene TRBV3-1 combines with J gene TRBJ1-3, with unresolved D. The CDR3 sequence: CASSQDRGNTIYF. The CDR3, as DNA: TGTGCCAGCAGCCAAGACAGGGGAAACACCATATATTTT. Together with reference TRBV3-1 and TRBJ1-3, the CDR3 gives the full variable domain: DTAVSQTPKYLVTQMGNDKSIKCEQNLGHDTMYWYKQDSKKFLKIMFSYNNKELIINETVPNRFSPKSPDKAHLNLHINSLELGDSAVYFCASSQDRGNTIYFGEGSWLTVV.